These T cell receptor beta chains were read from a single sample in a study of early T cells in non-severe SARS-CoV-2 infection. Each CDR3 protein gets one entry after TCRdb re-called the 5' RACE reads with MiXCR. The repertoire holds about 80,000 distinct CDR3 sequences, with 9.5% to 15% as singletons. This material consisted of whole blood, taken at baseline. These receptors all come from an adult who was a healthcare worker with PCR-confirmed SARS-CoV-2 infection or an uninfected control (not recorded which). The donor label of this sample is uncertain. The conserved cysteine and the conserved F or W are not part of the CDR3 here. The order of the fields is V gene, CDR3 protein.

TRBV7-6 ASSLNQGGATDTQY
TRBV20-1 SASLPGLAGGGTGELF
TRBV5-6 ASSLQATEAF
TRBV10-3 AISATGSVYGYT
TRBV9 ASSVDVSSYNEQF
TRBV2 ASRGLAGQVPDTQY
TRBV29-1 SVSPWSYGYT
TRBV7-2 ASSLVALGTQY
TRBV10-2 ASNQGNTEAF
TRBV18 ASSPDLSEGYT
TRBV2 ASSGSAAATNEKLF
TRBV24-1 ATSAGGGPTQY
TRBV7-6 ASSRGLGYEQY
TRBV6-2/TRBV6-3 AGASGRFELGGELF
TRBV7-2 ASSSRGGEQY
TRBV4-3 ASSQDTGEQY
TRBV2 ASSGVIEGIGANYGYT
TRBV6-1 ASRTEYYGYT
TRBV18 ASSPEQRGDTQY
TRBV7-2 ASSPRGTSGGGRELF
TRBV7-3 ASSLTDRRGETQY
TRBV4-3 ASSQVFRLAGGRGEQF
TRBV4-2 ASSQDLYGGEQY
TRBV2 ASSERPRGAYEQY
TRBV5-4 ASRQGSGELF
TRBV19 ASSITVNYGYT
TRBV20-1 SARPGGQGDTQY
TRBV11-3 ASSSAGVNEQF
TRBV6-5 ASSYPDRRHEQY
TRBV7-3 ASSPGHNSYNEQF
TRBV20-1 SAPEGGNEQF
TRBV7-3 ASSSAGLMRVPYEQY
TRBV12-3/TRBV12-4 ASRYRGANVLT
TRBV5-8 ASSLGTSGHPSTDTQY
TRBV6-6 ASSYTGVGTEAF
TRBV28 ASSSSHATSGISDTQY
TRBV27 ASSLFFGRSDEQY
TRBV3-1 ASSHLAGVNEQY
TRBV29-1 SGQGFDETQY
TRBV18 ASSPRNSDEQY
TRBV25-1 ASSEYTQGPDTQY
TRBV19 ASSPTSMSYEQY
TRBV20-1 SARYGTANNSPLH
TRBV11-2 ASSLYRGRPLEQY
TRBV7-6 ASSELVHGLAGVNEQF
TRBV5-1 ASSLEPAAGWVETQY
TRBV9 ASSVEDRYTGELF
TRBV20-1 SARGPGRNIQY
TRBV20-1 SARTGRRENTEAF
TRBV4-2 ASSTGQGNQPQH
TRBV18 ASSPGTDHYNEQF
TRBV29-1 SVLGPDEKLF
TRBV2 ASSEEGARSGNTIY
TRBV7-9 ASNVPGRTYGYT
TRBV5-6 ASSSTGEQTQY
TRBV7-2 ASSLRTDTQY
TRBV5-1 ASSITGTGMNTEAF